The clone carrying this T cell receptor (beta chain) showed up just a few times. These data come from a study of blood T cell repertoires in COVID-19. Study-level background: The United States, Italy and Spain supplied acute and convalescent COVID-19 samples. PBMCs, B-cell-depleted T cells, or T cells were the source of the cDNA or gDNA that made up the material.

Trimming cost V 7 bases and J 0 bases, with 13 bases left between them. The CDR3 extends over 14 amino acids. Germline CDR1 reads MNHEY; CDR2 reads SVGAGI. In the original analysis: Quantification of nucleated cells was approximated via reference gene primer amplification. Sequencing was performed with immunoSEQ multiplex PCR; in TCRdb, only in-frame clones are kept and a portion is missing. V and J calls and clone size are copied from that table; D and trimming were computed from the DNA. The sample carries roughly 150,000 clones, more than 85% recorded once. This clonotype was obtained from a human donor in a cohort sampled during active COVID-19. This chain joins TRBV6-5 and TRBJ2-7, with a weak D call TRBD2 (6 bases). Material for sequencing was peripheral blood. In DNA, the CDR3 is TGTGCCAGCAAGGGAGGTATGAGCTCCTACGAGCAGTACTTC. Translated: CASKGGMSSYEQYF.